This note documents a single T cell receptor (beta chain) sequence. Its antigen is currently unknown. A second PCR, run for roughly 7 to 12 cycles, used a sample-barcoded 5' primer plus a J-beta primer mix. TCRdb re-called the 5' RACE reads through MiXCR, storing one row per CDR3 protein. The sample has 600,000 to 900,000 distinct CDR3 sequences; 20% to 30% are singletons. This entry belongs to a study of blood T cells in healthy people across ages. CDR3 length: 19 residues. The ends lost 0 bases at V and 1 base at J; junction bases unmatched: 9. Germline CDR1 reads LGHNA; CDR2 reads YNFKEQ. Findings and caveats of the study: The study lacked donor CMV status, which possibly confounded expanded clonotype changes.

This sample was also put to use in a study of T cells of mothers and their children.

The sequenced material came from blood. The chain couples TRBV4-2 to TRBJ2-1; 10 positions match TRBD2. The source of this sequence is a boy between 10 and 17 years old in good health. The CDR3 is CASSQEGLKRGGSYNEQFF. The CDR3 DNA sequence: TGTGCCAGCAGCCAAGAGGGTCTTAAGCGGGGGGGTTCCTACAATGAGCAGTTCTTC.